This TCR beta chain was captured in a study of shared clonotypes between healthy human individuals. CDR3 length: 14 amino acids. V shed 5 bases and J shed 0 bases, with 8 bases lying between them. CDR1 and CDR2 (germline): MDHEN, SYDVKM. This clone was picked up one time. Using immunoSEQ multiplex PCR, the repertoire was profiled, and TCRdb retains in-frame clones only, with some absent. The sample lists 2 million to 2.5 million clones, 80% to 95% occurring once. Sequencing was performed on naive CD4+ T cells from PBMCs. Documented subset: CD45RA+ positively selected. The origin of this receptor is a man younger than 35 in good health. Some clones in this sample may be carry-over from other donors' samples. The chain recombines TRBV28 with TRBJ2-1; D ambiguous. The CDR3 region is CASSPTGSYNEQFF. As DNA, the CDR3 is TGTGCCAGCAGTCCGACCGGCTCCTACAATGAGCAGTTCTTC. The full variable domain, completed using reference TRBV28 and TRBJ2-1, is DVKVTQSSRYLVKRTGEKVFLECVQDMDHENMFWYRQDPGLGLRLIYFSYDVKMKEKGDIPEGYSVSREKKERFSLILESASTNQTSMYLCASSPTGSYNEQFFGPGTRLTVL.